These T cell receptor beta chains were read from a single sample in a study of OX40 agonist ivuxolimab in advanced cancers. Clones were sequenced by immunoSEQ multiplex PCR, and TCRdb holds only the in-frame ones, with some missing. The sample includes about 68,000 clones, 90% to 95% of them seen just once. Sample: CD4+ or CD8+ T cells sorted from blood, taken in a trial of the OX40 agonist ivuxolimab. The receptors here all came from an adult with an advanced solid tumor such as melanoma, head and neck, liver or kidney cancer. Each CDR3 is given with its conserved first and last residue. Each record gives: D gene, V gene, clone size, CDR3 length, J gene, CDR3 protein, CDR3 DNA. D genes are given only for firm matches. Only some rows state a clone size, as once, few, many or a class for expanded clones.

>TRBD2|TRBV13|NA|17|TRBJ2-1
CASSPGTSGSPYNEQFF
TGTGCCAGCAGCCCTGGGACTAGCGGGAGCCCCTACAATGAGCAGTTCTTC
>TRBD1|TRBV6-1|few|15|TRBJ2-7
CASSGTTGTSYEQYF
TGTGCCAGCAGTGGAACGACAGGGACGTCCTACGAGCAGTACTTC
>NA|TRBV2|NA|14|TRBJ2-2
CASSEVTTTGELFF
TGTGCCAGCAGTGAAGTCACTACCACCGGGGAGCTGTTTTTT
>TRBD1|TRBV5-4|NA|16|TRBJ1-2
CASSLSGQGGAVGYTF
TGTGCCAGCAGCCTCTCAGGACAGGGGGGGGCTGTTGGCTACACCTTC
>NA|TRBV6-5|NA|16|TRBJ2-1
CASSYAGTGSYNEQFF
TGTGCCAGCAGTTACGCCGGAACGGGATCCTACAATGAGCAGTTCTTC
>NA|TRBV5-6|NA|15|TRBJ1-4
CASTSRTLTNEKLFF
TGTGCCAGCACCTCTAGGACACTTACTAATGAAAAACTGTTTTTT
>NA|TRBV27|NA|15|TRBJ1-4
CASSLLGATNEKLFF
TGTGCCAGCAGTTTATTGGGTGCAACTAATGAAAAACTGTTTTTT
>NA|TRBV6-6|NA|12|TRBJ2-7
CASSPTWGEQYF
TGTGCCAGCAGCCCCACGTGGGGCGAGCAGTACTTC
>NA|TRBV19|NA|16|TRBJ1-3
CASTRWGQNSGNTIYF
TGTGCCAGTACCCGGTGGGGGCAGAACTCTGGAAACACCATATATTTT
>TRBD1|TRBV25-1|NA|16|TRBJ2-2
CASRKQGADNTGELFF
TGTGCCAGCCGGAAACAGGGGGCGGATAACACCGGGGAGCTGTTTTTT
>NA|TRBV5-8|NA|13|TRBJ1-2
CASSFVGGGGYTF
TGTGCCAGCAGCTTTGTGGGGGGTGGTGGCTACACCTTC
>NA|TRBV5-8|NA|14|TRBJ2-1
CASWLRGTYNEQFF
TGTGCCAGCTGGCTAAGGGGAACCTACAATGAGCAGTTCTTC
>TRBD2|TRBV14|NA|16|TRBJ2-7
CASSQFHPTSGDEQYF
TGTGCCAGCAGCCAATTTCACCCGACTAGCGGGGACGAGCAGTACTTC
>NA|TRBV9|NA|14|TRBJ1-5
CASSRDTGNQPQHF
TGTGCCAGCAGCCGCGATACAGGGAATCAGCCCCAGCATTTT
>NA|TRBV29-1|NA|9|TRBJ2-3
CSVNYTQYF
TGCAGCGTTAACTATACGCAGTATTTT
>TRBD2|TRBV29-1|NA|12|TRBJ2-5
CSGLAGVETQYF
TGCAGCGGTTTAGCGGGAGTGGAGACCCAGTACTTC
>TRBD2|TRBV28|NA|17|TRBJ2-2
CASSLNGASGITGELFF
TGTGCCAGCAGTTTAAATGGGGCTAGCGGTATTACCGGGGAGCTGTTTTTT
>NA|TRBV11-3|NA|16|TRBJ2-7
CASSLALSLFLGEQYF
TGTGCCAGCAGCTTAGCCTTATCACTTTTTCTCGGGGAGCAGTACTTC
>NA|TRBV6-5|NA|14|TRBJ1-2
CASSWSGLDYGYTF
TGTGCCAGCAGTTGGTCGGGGTTGGACTATGGCTACACCTTC
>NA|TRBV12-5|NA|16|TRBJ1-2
CASGLNRLGVGYGYTF
TGTGCTAGTGGTTTGAATAGGTTGGGGGTTGGGTATGGCTACACCTTC
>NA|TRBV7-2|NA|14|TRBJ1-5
CASSRGGGNQPQHF
TGTGCCAGCAGTCGGGGGGGTGGGAATCAGCCCCAGCATTTT
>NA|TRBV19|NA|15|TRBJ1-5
CASSMTRGMIQPQHF
TGTGCCAGTAGTATGACCAGGGGAATGATTCAGCCCCAGCATTTT
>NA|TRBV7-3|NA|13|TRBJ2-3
CASSLRHGNTQYF
TGTGCCAGCAGCCTAAGGCATGGAAATACGCAGTATTTT